Presented here are 6 T cell receptor beta chains from one specimen sequenced in a study of CD8+ T cells in alopecia areata. Cells from pooled cutaneous lymph nodes were sorted by CD4, CD8alpha, NKG2D, NKG2ACE and other markers. Once RNA had been extracted, it was reverse transcribed into cDNA to act as the sequencing template. Data came from immunoSEQ multiplex PCR; TCRdb stores just in-frame clones and leaves some out. This record lists 290,000 or so clones, none seen once only, and the top ten clones contain 0.9% to 1.5%. Specimen: CD4+ T cells sorted from a lymph node. Receptors originate from a C3H/HeJ mouse with alopecia areata. MHC haplotype of the strain: H2-k.

This clone was seen a handful of times. The listed genes are named as in mouse. The sequenced fragment ends 3 residues before the CDR3 boundary, so the rest is inferred from the germline J gene. V is TRBV31 and J is TRBJ1-6; perhaps TRBD1 as D (6 bases). TRBJ1-6 counts as an open reading frame of uncertain function. The CDR3 is made up of 15 amino acids. In germline, CDR1 is GKSSPN, CDR2 SITVG. V lost 2 bases to trimming and J lost 5 bases, with 13 bases between them. CDR3 sequence reads: CAWSFLGTNNSPLYF. The part of the CDR3 DNA that was read is TGTGCCTGGAGTTTCCTCGGGACAAATAATTCGCCC.

The table lists this clone with a few counts. The gene symbols are mouse symbols. With the read ending 3 residues before the CDR3 end, the germline J gene is used to fill in that end. This chain joins TRBV5 and TRBJ1-6, with 10 bases identical to TRBD1. TRBJ1-6 is reported as an ORF; its role is uncertain. CDR1 is LGHNA, CDR2 YNLKQL, per germline (reference sequence). V gave up 3 bases and J gave up 9 bases; unmatched junction bases: 17. This CDR3 region has 19 residues. The part of the CDR3 DNA that was read is TGTGCCAGCAGCCACTACCGGGACAGGGGAGAGGATAGATTTTCGCCC. This encodes CASSHYRDRGEDRFSP. The full CDR3 is CASSHYRDRGEDRFSPLYF.

Notes on this clone: Mouse gene names and germline throughout. From the germline J gene comes the end of the CDR3, since the read stops 4 residues before it. J is TRBJ2-1 and V is TRBV13-3; 11 bases match TRBD2. The CDR3 loop spans 17 amino acids. The ends lost 3 bases at V and 3 bases at J; junction bases unmatched: 8. Germline V lookup: CDR1 NNHDY, CDR2 SYVADS. CDR3 sequence reads: CASSARTGGRGYAEQFF. The sequenced CDR3 bases are TGTGCCAGCAGTGCCAGGACTGGGGGGAGAGGCTATGCT.

This clone occurred a few times. The listed genes are named as in mouse. The CDR3 goes on 4 residues after the read ends, and that part is filled in from the germline J gene. The gene calls are TRBV5 and TRBJ1-1; a possible D gene is TRBD1 (6 bases). CDR1 is LGHNA, CDR2 YNLKQL, per germline (reference sequence). The CDR3 totals 13 residues. V was clipped by 5 bases and J by 1 base, with 8 bases between them. CDR3 DNA (partial): TGTGCCAGCAGCTGGGGACAAAACACA. Translated, it gives CASSWGQNT. The whole CDR3 sequence reads CASSWGQNTEVFF.

This clone has ten or more counts. Gene names denote mouse genes. With the read ending 4 residues before the CDR3 end, the germline J gene is used to fill in that end. The chain uses TRBV3 and TRBJ1-2; perhaps TRBD1 as D (6 bases). V gave up 5 bases and J gave up 0 bases, with 10 bases separating them. The CDR3 contains 14 residues. CDR1 is SNHLY and CDR2 is FYNGKV in the germline V gene (reference sequence). The sequenced CDR3 bases are TGTGCCAGCAGCGCGGACAGTGCAAACTCC. Its protein product is CASSADSANS. The complete CDR3 sequence is CASSADSANSDYTF.

Concerning this clone: Genes and germline are mouse. Read data end 4 residues before the CDR3 end; the end is taken from the germline J gene. The chain joins TRBV13-3 to TRBJ1-1; TRBD1 aligns across 10 bases. The CDR3 is made up of 14 amino acids. V dropped 3 bases and J dropped 3; count of bases not matched to a gene: 2. From germline, CDR1 is NNHDY and CDR2 SYVADS. The CDR3 spells CASSVTGGDTEVFF. CDR3 DNA, as far as it was read: TGTGCCAGCAGTGTGACAGGGGGCGACACA.